Below are 4 T cell receptor beta chains sequenced from a single sample in a study of T cell repertoires in cytomegalovirus infection. What these receptors recognize is not known. TCRdb reprocessed the reads with MiXCR, giving one entry per CDR3 protein. Here the sample spans 70,000 to 85,000 distinct CDR3 sequences, around 42% being singletons. The sequences come from CD8+ T cells from cultured PBMCs, collected from culture after CMV antigen stimulation. The origin of the receptors is a human donor in good health (CMV status not recorded). Some clones in this sample may be carry-over from other donors' samples.

The chain uses TRBV6-2 or TRBV6-3 and TRBJ2-7; 8 nucleotides line up with TRBD1. Germline V gene lookup returns CDR1 MNHEY and CDR2 SVGEGT. CDR3 length: 15 amino acids. V shed 5 bases and J 2 bases; nucleotides not matched to a gene: 8. The CDR3 loop reads CASSPRQGRTYEQYF. The DNA of the CDR3 is TGTGCCAGCAGTCCTCGACAGGGGCGTACCTACGAGCAGTACTTC.

The J gene is TRBJ2-3, the V gene TRBV7-9; D not resolved. Per germline, CDR1 SEHNR and CDR2 FQNEAQ (reference sequence). The CDR3 sequence is 14 residues long. Between the trimmed V and J ends, which lost 0 bases and 4 bases, there was a span of 8 bases. The CDR3 DNA follows: TGTGCCAGCAGCTTAGCGCTGGGGTCAGATACGCAGTATTTT. This translates into CASSLALGSDTQYF.

A few counts support this clonotype. The rearrangement joins TRBV7-8 to TRBJ2-5, with unresolved D. This CDR3 is built from 11 residues. Germline values: CDR1 SGHVS, CDR2 FQNEAQ. V lost 4 bases and J lost 5, with 5 bases in between. Here the CDR3 DNA reads TGTGCCAGCAGCTCCGCCGAGACCCAGTACTTC. Its protein is CASSSAETQYF. Combining the CDR3 with reference TRBV7-8 and TRBJ2-5 gives the whole variable domain GAGVSQSPRYKVAKRGQDVALRCDPISGHVSLFWYQQALGQGPEFLTYFQNEAQLDKSGLPSDRFFAERPEGSVSTLKIQRTQQEDSAVYLCASSSAETQYFGPGTRLLVL.

This clonotype was seen only a few times. V gene TRBV7-6 combines with J gene TRBJ2-7, with TRBD2 matching 13 bases. This CDR3 region has 16 residues. Germline values: CDR1 SGHVS, CDR2 FNYEAQ. V gave up 4 bases and J gave up 5 bases; unmatched junction bases: 8. This chain's CDR3 is CASSWDRTSGGHEQYF. The CDR3 nucleotides read TGTGCCAGCAGCTGGGACCGGACTAGCGGGGGTCACGAGCAGTACTTC.